The entry that follows covers one T cell receptor (beta chain) sequence. The data derive from a study of T cells expressing NK-cell markers. Overall study: With respect to HCMV, most of the eight sequenced donors were seropositive, and one was seronegative.

TCRdb reprocessed the 5' RACE reads and stores each CDR3 protein as one record, lacking DNA. Listed are some 140,000 distinct CDR3 sequences; around a third falls within the top ten. CDR1 and CDR2 (germline): MGHRA, YSYEKL. This CDR3 is built from 15 residues. The gene calls are TRBV4-1 and TRBJ1-1; the D call from TCRdb, TRBD1, cannot be confirmed without DNA. The receptor was derived from a woman between 45 and 60 years old in good health. Sequenced: blood T cells: a sorted CD56 or NKG2C T cell subset, CD4+ or CD8+ T cells, or bulk PBMC T cells (not recorded which). The CDR3 region is CASSPLGGGNTEAFF.